The 6 T cell receptor beta chains presented below share a single source sample, sequenced in a study of blood T cells in healthy people across ages. Primers used in a second PCR of roughly 6 to 11 cycles were a sample-barcoded 5' primer and a J-beta primer mix. From the 5' RACE reads, TCRdb called clonotypes with MiXCR, one entry per CDR3 protein. Here the sample spans approximately 1.5 million distinct CDR3 sequences, 30% to 40% being singletons. Material for sequencing was blood. These receptors all stem from a woman aged 25-40 years in good health.

This clonotype was detected a few times. This chain uses TRBV5-5 with TRBJ2-7; 7 nucleotides match TRBD2. Trimming removed 3 bases from V and 2 bases from J; junction bases left unmatched: 5. Per germline, CDR1 SGHKS and CDR2 YYEKEE (reference sequence). The CDR3 extends over 14 amino acids. The CDR3 reads CASSSRSGPYEQYF. Written as DNA, the CDR3 is TGTGCCAGCAGCTCCCGTAGCGGGCCCTACGAGCAGTACTTC.

This clonotype has a single count. This sequence may be a read error, since a much larger clone differs from it by one base. The chain uses TRBV4-1 and TRBJ2-3; TRBD2 matches 8 bases. This CDR3 contains 15 residues. Looked up from germline, CDR1 is MGHRA and CDR2 is YSYEKL. CDR3 residues: CAGSQGGLALDTQYF. In nucleotides, the CDR3 is TGCGCCGGCAGCCAAGGAGGACTAGCATTAGATACGCAGTATTTT.

The chain is built from TRBV28 and TRBJ1-5; TRBD1 agrees at 8 bases. The CDR3 extends over 14 amino acids. V trimming: 8 bases; J trimming: 5 bases; junction bases outside the gene matches: 8. Germline V lookup: CDR1 MDHEN, CDR2 SYDVKM. In DNA, the CDR3 is TGTGCCAGCGGTCACCGGGACAGGTATCAGCCCCAGCATTTT. Its protein product is CASGHRDRYQPQHF.

The V gene is TRBV21-1, the J gene TRBJ1-1; the table's D call of TRBD1 was not tested on the DNA. TRBV21-1 is described as a pseudogene. This CDR3 has 17 residues. CDR3 nucleotides: TGTGCCAGTACACTTTCTAAGAGGGGGTCCATGAACACTGAAGCTTTCTTT. Amino acids: CASTLSKRGSMNTEAFF.

The chain carries TRBV7-2 and TRBJ1-1; D is unresolved. Trimming left V 1 base short and J 4 bases short, with 10 bases between. From germline, CDR1 is SGHTA and CDR2 FQGNSA. This CDR3 region has 14 residues. The chain's CDR3 is CASSLVLRGTEAFF. The CDR3 DNA reads as TGTGCCAGCAGCTTAGTCCTCCGGGGCACTGAAGCTTTCTTT.

This chain joins TRBV29-1 and TRBJ2-3; D unclear. The CDR3 covers 13 residues. Germline V gene data show CDR1 as SQVTM and CDR2 as ANQGSEA. V was cut by 8 bases and J by 1 base, with 13 bases left in between. This chain's CDR3 is CSFLPRGTDTQYF. CDR3 in DNA: TGCAGCTTTCTCCCCCGGGGCACAGATACGCAGTATTTT.